This T cell receptor (beta chain) was captured by sequencing in a study (dated by TCRdb to the mid-2010s). In terms of the full investigation: The study examined whether tumor-infiltrating Tregs in breast cancer are drawn from blood Tregs or arise in situ by conversion from other CD4+ T cell subsets. Overall results and qualifications from the work: The TCR gene usage of tumor memory CD4+ T cells clustered together with blood and lymph node memory CD4+ cells and with lymph node naive CD4+ cells. The TCR alpha and beta sequences of tumor-infiltrating Tregs showed the greatest overlap with tumor naive CD4+ T cells, followed by blood naive CD4+ T cells. Rather than covering whole repertoires, validation in the larger cohort was restricted to a single TCR beta V-J rearrangement.

This clonotype was detected only a few times. Its target antigen remains unknown. The junction shows a germline mismatch at one end, possibly a read error. Tregs were isolated as CD4+CD25+CD127-/low cells. Tregs, naive and memory CD4+ T cells from tumor, blood and ipsilateral draining lymph nodes of 4 or 5 breast cancer patients underwent full-length TCR alpha and beta sequencing. Tumor tissue and lymph nodes from ipsilateral axillary dissection were perfused with PBS, minced and digested with collagenase I and hyaluronidase. A purity exceeding 90% was confirmed by FACS for the sorted cell populations. The cysteine opens and the phenylalanine closes a CDR3 of 16 amino acids. The read is trimmed to its CDR3 DNA, 48 bases read in frame from base 1. The germline V gene (reference sequence) sets CDR1 to SGHKS and CDR2 to YYEKEE. Full-length TCR variable regions were amplified by 5' RACE PCR with constant-region reverse primers, and semi-nested PCR with Nested Universal Primer A was subsequently performed. Using the ReliaPrep RNA Cell Miniprep System, total RNA was extracted, and the SMARTer RACE 5'/3' Kit was then used to reverse transcribe the RNA into 5'RACE-ready cDNA. Multiplex adaptors were used to barcode the full-length TCR alpha and beta libraries, which were then sequenced on an Illumina MiSeq. In the paper's pipeline: For each of nine subset-tissue groups, sequencing data from the five patients were pooled, and the groups were then compared using unsupervised clustering of TCR gene usage. The Morisita-Horn index, with shared sequences weighted by their contribution to each repertoire, was used to calculate repertoire similarity. Clones were called with MiXCR by TCRdb after fastp trimmed the public reads at Q25, and only in-frame beta chains were retained. Each entry merges the rows of one CDR3 protein and shows their most common DNA and genes. The V and J calls and clone size are TCRdb's, not the authors'. For this sample there are 55,000 or so distinct CDR3 sequences; 20% appear just once. The ten largest clones take up 3% to 4% of the sample.

This receptor chain uses TRBV5-5 and TRBJ1-2; the D segment cannot be called with confidence. Input material: tumor-infiltrating Tregs sorted from the breast tumor. This clonotype originated in a female donor with breast cancer. Here the CDR3 is given as CASSLRAAEHNYGCTF. The nucleotide sequence reads TGTGCCAGCAGCTTACGTGCTGCCGAACATAACTATGGCTGCACCTTC.